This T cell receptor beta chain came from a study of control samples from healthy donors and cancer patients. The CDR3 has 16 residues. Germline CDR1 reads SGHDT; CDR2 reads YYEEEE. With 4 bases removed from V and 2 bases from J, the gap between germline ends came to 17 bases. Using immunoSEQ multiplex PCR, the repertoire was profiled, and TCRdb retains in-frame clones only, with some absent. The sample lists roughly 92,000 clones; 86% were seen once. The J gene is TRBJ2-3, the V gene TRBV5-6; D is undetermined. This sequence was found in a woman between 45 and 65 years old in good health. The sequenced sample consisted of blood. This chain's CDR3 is CASSTPRYDNTDTQYF. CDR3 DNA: TGTGCCAGCAGCACACCGCGGTATGACAACACAGATACGCAGTATTTT.